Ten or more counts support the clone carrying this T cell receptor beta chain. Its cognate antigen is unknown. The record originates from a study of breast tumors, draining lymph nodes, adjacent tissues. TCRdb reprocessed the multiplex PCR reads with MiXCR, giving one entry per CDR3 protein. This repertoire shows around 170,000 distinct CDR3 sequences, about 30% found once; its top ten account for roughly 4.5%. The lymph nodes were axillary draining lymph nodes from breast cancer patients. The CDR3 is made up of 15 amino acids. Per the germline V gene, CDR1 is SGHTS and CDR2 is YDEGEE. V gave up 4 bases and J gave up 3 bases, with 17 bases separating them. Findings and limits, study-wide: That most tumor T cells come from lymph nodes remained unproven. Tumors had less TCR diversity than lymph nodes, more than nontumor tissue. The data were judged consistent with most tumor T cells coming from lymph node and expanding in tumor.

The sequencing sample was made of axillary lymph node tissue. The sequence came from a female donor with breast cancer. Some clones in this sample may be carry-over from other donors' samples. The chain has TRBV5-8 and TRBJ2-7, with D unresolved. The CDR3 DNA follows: TGTGCCAGCAGCACCCCCTCCTATTTAGGCTACGAGCAGTACTTC. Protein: CASSTPSYLGYEQYF.